This record concerns one T cell receptor (beta chain) sequence. Its recognized antigen is unknown. No much larger clone is present one base from it, and per-base qualities are unavailable. These data come from a study of CD8 T cells in ankylosing spondylitis (dated by TCRdb to about 2017). Regarding the complete study: The study set out to find disease-linked TCR variants by profiling T cell receptor beta repertoires in ankylosing spondylitis patients and healthy donors. The whole study cohort included over a hundred healthy donors and under 30 ankylosing spondylitis patients. Peripheral blood was sampled, and synovial fluid was additionally collected from ankylosing spondylitis patients.

The CDR3 contains 16 residues, cysteine and phenylalanine counted. Only the CDR3 portion is preserved as DNA: 48 bases, with reading frame beginning at the first base. These reads were obtained on an Illumina HiSeq 2500. TCR beta libraries were prepared by quantitative 5'-RACE with molecular barcodes. The original methods were these. To identify disease-linked TCR variants, a new computational method was used, one built on a probabilistic model of VDJ rearrangement. TCRdb applied fastp at Q25 and MiXCR to the public reads, then kept only in-frame beta chains. Identical CDR3 proteins give one entry, which carries the most common genes and DNA. None of the V and J calls come from the authors' own analysis; TCRdb made them. Recorded for this sample are hundreds of thousands of distinct CDR3 sequences; more than 15% of them occurred a single time. Approximately 0.93% of the sample rests with the top ten.

Study-wide findings and limitations: The disease-linked clones had a CD8+ phenotype and were found at relatively low frequencies in peripheral blood. The disease-linked clones were reported to be significantly enriched in matched synovial fluid samples from ankylosing spondylitis patients. Blood from ankylosing spondylitis patients appeared to be characterized by a TCR beta motif composed of about eight highly homologous amino acid variants. Some TCR beta motif variants had previously been reported in synovial fluid and blood of reactive arthritis patients, which suggested common disease-initiation mechanisms.

Specimen: blood, either unsorted or a sorted T cell fraction (not recorded which). The chain is made from TRBV21-1 and TRBJ2-3; no check of the table's D call, TRBD1, against the DNA was made. TRBV21-1 is noted as a pseudogene. The sequence was collected from a male donor with ankylosing spondylitis. The CDR3 amino acid sequence is: CASSRSGGRGTDTQYF. At the DNA level, the sequence is TGTGCCAGCAGCCGATCGGGGGGAAGGGGCACAGATACGCAGTATTTT.